The 26 T cell receptor beta chains presented below share a single source sample, sequenced in a study of persistence of HIV-infected CD4 T cells (dated by TCRdb to 2018 to 2020). These receptors lack a known antigen. The immunoSEQ hsTCRB assay version 4 in survey mode was used to sequence TCRbeta repertoires from genomic DNA. This immuneACCESS table, as held by TCRdb, lists in-frame sequences with V and J called but not all clones. Of the missing ones, under half trace to an unresolved V gene in checked studies; the others have no known cause. The sample records about 36,000 clones, 85% to 90% of which are singletons. Clones ranked in the top ten supply approximately 5.4% of the sample. The intended sense of this specimen's treatment or condition label: suppressive antiretroviral therapy. Cells were stimulated with a pool of overlapping HIV-1 Gag 15-mer peptides at about 1 ug per peptide per mL. Nonresponding CD40L-negative CD69-negative CD45RO-high memory CD4+ T cells were sorted as memory populations depleted of antigen-responding cells.

This sample comprised cultured CD4+ T cells from PBMCs, obtained from a patient who received antiretroviral therapy. Per the publication, the cell subset or site label means: CD40L-CD69- CD45RO-high memory CD4 T cells not responding to Gag peptides. The receptors here all came from an adult with HIV. The donor label of this sample is uncertain.

V usage is TRBV9 and J usage is TRBJ2-1, with TRBD2 identical over 10 bases. The CDR3 extends over 20 amino acids. CDR1 and CDR2 from the germline V gene are SGDLS and YYNGEE. V was clipped by 0 bases and J by 0 bases; unmatched bases: 12. CDR3 sequence (DNA): TGTGCCAGCAGCGTAGCTCCCCTAGCGGGGGTGACACTCTCCTACAATGAGCAGTTCTTC. This translates into CASSVAPLAGVTLSYNEQFF.

This chain links TRBV5-1 with TRBJ2-7, with D perhaps TRBD1 (6 bases). The CDR3 has 14 amino acids. Trimming removed 4 bases at V and 2 bases at J, with 13 bases between. CDR1 and CDR2 (germline): SGHRS, YFSETQ. This chain's CDR3 is CASSIGTSAYEQYF. The CDR3 nucleotides are TGCGCCAGCAGCATCGGGACATCAGCCTACGAGCAGTACTTC.

V is TRBV7-8 and J is TRBJ2-3; 13 bases agree with TRBD2. J gave up 4 bases and V 0 bases, and 4 bases lay outside the gene matches. The CDR3 spans 17 residues. The germline V gene encodes CDR1 SGHVS and CDR2 FQNEAQ. CDR3 in DNA: TGTGCCAGCAGCTTAGCGTCGACTAGCGGGGGGCCAGATACGCAGTATTTT. Translation: CASSLASTSGGPDTQYF.

The gene calls are TRBV5-5 and TRBJ1-1, with 8 bases identical to TRBD1. Trimming cost V 5 bases and J 6 bases; bases outside gene matches: 6. The CDR3 length is 13 residues. In germline, CDR1 is SGHKS, CDR2 YYEKEE (reference sequence). CDR3 loop: CASRGQAGAEAFF. The CDR3 DNA follows: TGTGCCAGCAGGGGACAGGCCGGCGCTGAAGCTTTCTTT.

The chain couples TRBV2 to TRBJ2-3; D ambiguous. Germline assignment: CDR1 SNHLY and CDR2 FYNNEI. CDR3 length: 10 residues. V lost 6 bases and J lost 5, with 3 bases in between. CDR3 nucleotides: TGTGCCAGCAGACTAGATACGCAGTATTTT. Translation gives CASRLDTQYF.

This chain joins TRBV19 and TRBJ1-1; D possibly corresponds to TRBD1 (5 bases). V lost 5 bases and J 0 bases, leaving 7 bases between the germline ends. Per germline, CDR1 LNHDA and CDR2 SQIVND (reference sequence). This CDR3 has 13 residues. CDR3 nucleotides: TGTGCCAGTAGTGGCAGGGTGAACACTGAAGCTTTCTTT. Protein sequence: CASSGRVNTEAFF.

By its share, this clone is medium-sized. The chain couples TRBV9 to TRBJ1-6, with D maybe TRBD1 (5 bases). Germline lookup yields CDR1 SGDLS and CDR2 YYNGEE. The CDR3 contains 17 residues. V lost 0 bases and J lost 6, with 16 bases in between. The CDR3 sequence: CASSVDNRPFPNSPLHF. CDR3 bases: TGTGCCAGCAGCGTAGATAACAGGCCCTTCCCTAATTCACCCCTCCACTTT. The full variable domain, completed using reference TRBV9 and TRBJ1-6, is DSGVTQTPKHLITATGQRVTLRCSPRSGDLSVYWYQQSLDQGLQFLIQYYNGEERAKGNILERFSAQQFPDLHSELNLSSLELGDSALYFCASSVDNRPFPNSPLHFGNGTRLTVT.

The V and J genes are TRBV7-3 and TRBJ1-2, with a tentative D call TRBD1 (6 bases). This CDR3 comprises 15 residues. Trimming pared 1 base from V and 2 bases from J, leaving 11 bases between. Germline CDR1 is SGHTA and CDR2 is FQGTGA. This CDR3 reads CASSLNPQGNYGYTF. CDR3 coding DNA: TGTGCCAGCAGCTTAAATCCCCAGGGGAACTATGGCTACACCTTC.

The chain recombines TRBV21-1 with TRBJ1-5. TRBV21-1 is a pseudogene. This CDR3 is 15 amino acids long. The CDR3 sequence is CAPRAGEKTNQPQHF. The DNA of the CDR3 is TGTGCCCCCCGGGCGGGGGAAAAGACCAATCAGCCCCAGCATTTT.

Written as DNA, the CDR3 is TGCGCCAGCAGTGAGTCAGGGGGCCTAAGCAATGAGCAGTTCTTC. This gives the protein CASSESGGLSNEQFF. The chain is built from TRBV10-1 and TRBJ2-1; 7 nucleotides agree with TRBD1. The CDR3 sequence is 15 residues long. Germline-derived CDR1 and CDR2 are WNHNN and SYGVQD (reference sequence). V trimming: 0 bases; J trimming: 6 bases; junction bases outside the gene matches: 5.

This chain uses TRBV7-3 with TRBJ1-1; D call uncertain. The germline V gene has CDR1 SGHTA and CDR2 FQGTGA. CDR3 length: 13 amino acids. Between the trimmed V and J ends, which lost 1 base and 4 bases, there was a span of 7 bases. CDR3 DNA: TGTGCCAGCAGCTTAATGGAAGGCACTGAAGCTTTCTTT. This translates into CASSLMEGTEAFF.

The chain joins TRBV19 to TRBJ2-7, with D tentatively TRBD2 (6 bases). The CDR3 consists of 16 residues. CDR1 and CDR2 (germline): LNHDA, SQIVND (reference sequence). Deletions cut 3 bases from V and 3 bases from J, with 18 bases between. CDR3 amino acids: CASSIDVSGGFYEQYF. CDR3 nucleotide sequence: TGTGCCAGTAGTATCGACGTCTCAGGAGGGTTCTACGAGCAGTACTTC.

This clone was found once. The chain is built from TRBV4-2 and TRBJ2-3, with 8 bases aligning to TRBD2. From germline, CDR1 is LGHNA and CDR2 YNFKEQ. The CDR3 loop spans 17 amino acids. V shed 0 bases and J 0 bases; nucleotides not matched to a gene: 5. The CDR3 DNA reads as TGTGCCAGCAGCCAAGATACGTCTAGCGGGAGCACAGATACGCAGTATTTT. It specifies CASSQDTSSGSTDTQYF.

The chain joins TRBV7-7 to TRBJ2-3; no clear D gene. The CDR3 has 15 amino acids. Germline-derived CDR1 and CDR2 are SSHAT and FNYEAQ (reference sequence). Trimming stripped 1 base from V and 2 bases from J, with 10 bases between. CDR3 loop: CASSLGVGPTDTQYF. As DNA, the CDR3 is TGTGCCAGCAGCTTAGGGGTCGGACCCACAGATACGCAGTATTTT.

V usage is TRBV18 and J usage is TRBJ1-4; D possibly corresponds to TRBD1 (5 bases). Trimming removed 2 bases from V and 0 bases from J, with 13 bases in between. The CDR3 extends over 17 amino acids. Germline V gene data show CDR1 as KGHSH and CDR2 as LQKENI. This CDR3 is CASSPTGDRATNEKLFF. The CDR3 DNA sequence: TGTGCCAGCTCACCAACGGGAGACAGAGCAACTAATGAAAAACTGTTTTTT. Full variable domain (outside the CDR3, taken from reference TRBV18 and TRBJ1-4): NAGVMQNPRHLVRRRGQEARLRCSPMKGHSHVYWYRQLPEEGLKFMVYLQKENIIDESGMPKERFSAEFPKEGPSILRIQQVVRGDSAAYFCASSPTGDRATNEKLFFGSGTQLSVL.

This clone was counted only a few times. The CDR3 protein is CASSQVGAFTDIQYF. CDR3 bases: TGTGCCAGCAGCCAAGTGGGGGCTTTTACGGACATTCAGTACTTC. The gene calls are TRBV14 and TRBJ2-4; possibly TRBD1 for D (6 bases). Trimming shortened V by 1 base and J by 8 bases, and 15 bases separated the two germline ends. CDR1 and CDR2 from the germline V gene are SGHDN and FVKESK. This CDR3 contains 15 residues.

The chain uses TRBV28 and TRBJ2-4; TRBD1 aligns across 9 bases. The CDR3 loop spans 15 amino acids. The V gene's germline CDR1 is MDHEN and CDR2 SYDVKM. Germline trimming cut 5 bases from V and 3 bases from J; bases unmatched to any gene: 5. CDR3 region: CASSPGQGGKNIQYF. CDR3 in DNA: TGTGCCAGCAGTCCGGGACAGGGTGGCAAAAACATTCAGTACTTC. Full variable domain (missing parts from reference TRBV28 and TRBJ2-4): DVKVTQSSRYLVKRTGEKVFLECVQDMDHENMFWYRQDPGLGLRLIYFSYDVKMKEKGDIPEGYSVSREKKERFSLILESASTNQTSMYLCASSPGQGGKNIQYFGAGTRLSVL.

The J gene is TRBJ1-2, the V gene TRBV12-5, with unresolved D. CDR1 is LGHNT and CDR2 is FRNRAP in the germline V gene. Deletions cut 2 bases from V and 0 bases from J, with 7 bases between. CDR3 length: 14 amino acids. The CDR3 bases are TGTGCTAGTGGTTTGAGGAGCCCTAACTATGGCTACACCTTC. Translating it yields CASGLRSPNYGYTF. Full variable domain (rest looked up from reference TRBV12-5 and TRBJ1-2): DARVTQTPRHKVTEMGQEVTMRCQPILGHNTVFWYRQTMMQGLELLAYFRNRAPLDDSGMPKDRFSAEMPDATLATLKIQPSEPRDSAVYFCASGLRSPNYGYTFGSGTRLTVV.

The genes are TRBV7-6 and TRBJ2-3; tentatively, D is TRBD2 (6 bases). Between the trimmed V and J ends, which lost 4 bases and 5 bases, there was a span of 19 bases. The germline V gene encodes CDR1 SGHVS and CDR2 FNYEAQ. CDR3 length: 16 amino acids. The CDR3 spells CASSSHNPREQDTQYF. CDR3 coding DNA: TGTGCCAGCAGCTCCCACAACCCGCGGGAACAAGATACGCAGTATTTT.

The rearrangement uses TRBV6-6 and TRBJ1-1, with 7 bases that match TRBD1. Germline V CDR1 and CDR2: MNHNY, SVGAGI (reference sequence). Unmatched junction bases numbered 3, after V lost 5 bases and J lost 3 bases. The CDR3 has 13 residues. CDR3 in amino acids: CASSTRGDTEAFF. CDR3 DNA: TGTGCCAGCAGTACCAGGGGGGACACTGAAGCTTTCTTT.

This clone was observed a handful of times. The chain uses TRBV18 and TRBJ1-1; possible D gene TRBD1, 6 bases. CDR3 length: 23 residues. V lost 6 bases and J 5 bases, leaving 43 bases between the germline ends. The germline CDR1 and CDR2 sequences are KGHSH and LQKENI. CDR3 in amino acids: CASSRIFPGDFGGAGRGGTEAFF. The CDR3 DNA follows: TGTGCCAGCTCCCGAATATTCCCAGGGGATTTTGGGGGGGCAGGGCGAGGAGGAACTGAAGCTTTCTTT.

This clone rates as medium-sized. The chain has TRBV20-1 and TRBJ1-2; D ambiguous. The V end lost 7 bases, the J end lost 2 bases, and 8 bases lay between the germline ends. This CDR3 spans 11 amino acids. Germline V gene sequence: CDR1 DFQATT, CDR2 SNEGSKA (reference sequence). CDR3 amino acids: CSVGKNYGYTF. The DNA of the CDR3 is TGCAGTGTTGGCAAGAACTATGGCTACACCTTC.

This rearrangement joins TRBV6-5 to TRBJ1-2; D gene unclear. The V gene lost 3 bases and the J gene lost 5 bases, with 19 bases spanning the gap. This CDR3 has 16 amino acids. Per germline, CDR1 MNHEY and CDR2 SVGAGI. The CDR3 loop is CASSYRGSSSGYGYTF. The CDR3 DNA reads TGTGCCAGCAGTTATAGAGGATCATCTTCTGGATATGGCTACACCTTC.

The V call is TRBV28, the J call TRBJ2-7; a possible D gene is TRBD1 (6 bases). Germline values: CDR1 MDHEN, CDR2 SYDVKM. V lost 5 bases to trimming and J lost 4 bases, with 9 bases between them. This CDR3 region has 12 residues. CDR3 DNA: TGTGCCAGCAGTCCCCAGGGGTACGAGCAGTACTTC. Translated, it gives CASSPQGYEQYF.

The J gene is TRBJ2-1, the V gene TRBV19; 8 bases map to TRBD2. There are 13 residues in the CDR3. Germline V gene lookup returns CDR1 LNHDA and CDR2 SQIVND (reference sequence). The ends lost 5 bases at V and 9 bases at J; junction bases unmatched: 6. The CDR3 coding sequence is TGTGCCAGTAGTCTCGGGGGGGCCGGTGAGCAGTTCTTC. It yields the protein CASSLGGAGEQFF.

The chain couples TRBV7-2 to TRBJ1-5; 8 bases map to TRBD1. Germline V CDR1 and CDR2: SGHTA, FQGNSA. V lost 2 bases and J lost 2; bases outside the gene matches: 5. CDR3 length: 16 residues. CDR3 coding DNA: TGTGCCAGCAGCTTATTACCGGGACAGGGCAATCAGCCCCAGCATTTT. This encodes CASSLLPGQGNQPQHF. Combining the CDR3 with reference TRBV7-2 and TRBJ1-5 gives the whole variable domain GAGVSQSPSNKVTEKGKDVELRCDPISGHTALYWYRQSLGQGLEFLIYFQGNSAPDKSGLPSDRFSAERTGGSVSTLTIQRTQQEDSAVYLCASSLLPGQGNQPQHFGDGTRLSIL.